Included here is one T cell receptor beta chain sequence, with context. Its antigen target is currently unknown. Per-base qualities were not stored, and no clone one base away is much larger. This sample was taken from a study of OX40 agonist ivuxolimab in advanced cancers. Turning to the overall study: Ivuxolimab was an agonistic, fully human IgG2 monoclonal antibody directed against OX40 (CD134), a costimulatory receptor. Intravenous ivuxolimab was administered to patients every 2 weeks at six dose levels: 0.01, 0.1, 0.3, 1.5, 3 and 10 mg/kg. Of the 50 or so patients in dose escalation, 19 had hepatocellular carcinoma, roughly 15 had melanoma, 9 had renal cell carcinoma and 9 had head and neck cancer. The dose-escalation cohort was about 86% male with a mean age of about 60 years, ranging from about 23 to 85. Prior anti-PD-1, anti-PD-L1 or anti-CTLA-4 therapy was permitted, and approximately 40% of dose-escalation patients had received checkpoint inhibitors. Partial responses were achieved by three dose-escalation patients, of whom one had hepatocellular carcinoma and two had cutaneous melanoma. Peripheral TCRbeta sequencing aimed to test whether ivuxolimab altered TCR sequence diversity and caused clonal T-cell expansion. The paper reports the monotherapy dose-escalation portion (N = 52 patients) of the phase I ivuxolimab trial.

Measured from the cysteine to the phenylalanine, the CDR3 is 14 residues long. The sequence is cut down to CDR3 DNA, 42 bases in frame from base 1. Looking up the germline V gene (reference sequence) yields CDR1 MNHEY and CDR2 SMNVEV. At the junction V is shortened by 5 bases and J by 4 bases; bases outside the gene matches: 5. Overall results and qualifications from the work: After ivuxolimab, more expanded clones were found on average in CD8+ T cells than in CD4+ T cells. Partial responders in the 0.1-3.0 mg/kg groups had among the lowest normalized peripheral clonal expansion, especially among CD8+ T cells. The antigen specificity of the peripheral T cells that underwent clonal expansion was not determined. At doses of 0.1 to 3.0 mg/kg, clonal expansion of both CD4+ and CD8+ T cells in blood was seen between baseline and week 6. Low levels of normalized T-cell clonal expansion were also seen in some patients who did not respond.

Patients with a history of autoimmune disease or receiving systemic immunosuppression were excluded from the trial. Peripheral blood for TCR sequencing was drawn from every dose cohort at baseline, at cycle 4 day 1 and at cycle 7 day 1. The samples were taken from a phase I, first-in-human, multicenter, open-label dose-escalation trial of ivuxolimab. Adults with locally advanced or metastatic melanoma, renal cell carcinoma, hepatocellular carcinoma or head and neck squamous cell carcinoma were enrolled in the trial. Before TCR sequencing, CD4+ T cells and CD8+ T cells were sorted from peripheral blood as separate populations. Genomic DNA was isolated from the sorted cells so that the TCRbeta CDR3 region could be sequenced. The immunoSEQ Assay was used for sequencing of TCRbeta CDR3 regions. Drawn from immuneACCESS, this table holds only the in-frame rearrangements with V and J called that TCRdb kept. Clones are partly lost; checked studies trace under half to an unresolved V gene and leave the rest unexplained. This sample is represented by tens of thousands of clones; roughly 91% of them were singletons. The ten top clones hold 14% of the sample.

The rearrangement joined TRBV27 to TRBJ2-3, and 8 junctional nucleotides match TRBD1. The clonotype was recovered from an adult with an advanced solid tumor such as melanoma, head and neck, liver or kidney cancer. The source was CD4+ or CD8+ T cells sorted from blood, collected in a trial of the OX40 agonist ivuxolimab. This receptor carries the CDR3 CASSKGQGADTQYF. The DNA sequence reads TGTGCCAGCAGTAAAGGACAGGGAGCAGATACGCAGTATTTT.